Sequencing of this T cell receptor beta chain was carried out in a study of blood T cells in healthy people across ages. This clonotype came up a few times. A second PCR of 7 to 11 cycles used a sample-barcoded 5' primer and a J-beta primer mix. Tagging of each cDNA molecule was performed by a template-switch adaptor with 12 random nucleotides. TCRdb fed the 5' RACE reads into MiXCR, producing one record per CDR3 protein. The sample lists around 700,000 distinct CDR3 sequences, around a quarter occurring once. Germline lookup yields CDR1 SQVTM and CDR2 ANQGSEA. This CDR3 region has 15 residues. The V gene end was trimmed by 6 bases and the J gene end by 5 bases; junction bases not matched to a gene: 11. These data were also reused for a study on T cells of mothers and their children. Turning to that study: All RNA that had been extracted was used for cDNA synthesis at approximately 1.5 ug per 15 ul.

Sequenced sample: blood. The chain couples TRBV29-1 to TRBJ2-3, with 10 bases that match TRBD1. This receptor was identified in a boy aged 10-17 years in good health. CDR3 nucleotides: TGCAGCGTCGGCCCGACAGGGGGCAGTGTAGATACGCAGTATTTT. Protein product: CSVGPTGGSVDTQYF.